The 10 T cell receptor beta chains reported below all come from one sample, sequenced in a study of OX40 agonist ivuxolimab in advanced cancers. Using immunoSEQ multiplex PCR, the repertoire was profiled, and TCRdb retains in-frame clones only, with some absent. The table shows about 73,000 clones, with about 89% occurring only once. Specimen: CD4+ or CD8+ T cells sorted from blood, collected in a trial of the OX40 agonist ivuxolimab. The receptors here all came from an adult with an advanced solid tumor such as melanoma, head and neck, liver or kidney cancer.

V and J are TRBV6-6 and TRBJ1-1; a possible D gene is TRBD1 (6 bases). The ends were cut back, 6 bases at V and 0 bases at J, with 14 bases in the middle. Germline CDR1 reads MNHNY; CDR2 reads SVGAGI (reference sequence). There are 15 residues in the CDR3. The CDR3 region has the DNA TGTGCCAGCAGACGCCCAGGGGCCTTGAACACTGAAGCTTTCTTT. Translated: CASRRPGALNTEAFF.

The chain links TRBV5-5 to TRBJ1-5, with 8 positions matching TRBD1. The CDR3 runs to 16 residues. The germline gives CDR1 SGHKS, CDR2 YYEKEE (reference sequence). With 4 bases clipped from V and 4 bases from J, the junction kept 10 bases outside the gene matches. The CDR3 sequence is CASSPGLGQDNQPQHF. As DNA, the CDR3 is TGTGCCAGCAGCCCTGGCTTGGGACAGGATAATCAGCCCCAGCATTTT. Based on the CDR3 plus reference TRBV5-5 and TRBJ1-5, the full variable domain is DAGVTQSPTHLIKTRGQQVTLRCSPISGHKSVSWYQQVLGQGPQFIFQYYEKEERGRGNFPDRFSARQFPNYSSELNVNALLLGDSALYLCASSPGLGQDNQPQHFGDGTRLSIL.

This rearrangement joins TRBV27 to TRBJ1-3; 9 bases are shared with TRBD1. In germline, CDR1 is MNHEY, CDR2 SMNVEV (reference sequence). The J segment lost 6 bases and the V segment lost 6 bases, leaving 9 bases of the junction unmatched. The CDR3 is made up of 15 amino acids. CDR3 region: CASSSLGTGTNTIYF. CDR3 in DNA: TGTGCCAGCAGCTCTTTGGGGACAGGGACAAACACCATATATTTT.

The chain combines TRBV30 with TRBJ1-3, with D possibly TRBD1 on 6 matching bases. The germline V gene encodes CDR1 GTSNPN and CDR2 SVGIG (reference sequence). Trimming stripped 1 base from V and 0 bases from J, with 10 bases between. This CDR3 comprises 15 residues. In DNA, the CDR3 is TGTGCCTGGAGTGCCCGGACAGTCTCTGGAAACACCATATATTTT. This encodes CAWSARTVSGNTIYF.

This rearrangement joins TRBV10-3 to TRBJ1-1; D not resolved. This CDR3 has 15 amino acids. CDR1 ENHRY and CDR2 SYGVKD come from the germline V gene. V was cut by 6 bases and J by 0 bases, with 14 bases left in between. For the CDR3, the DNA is TGTGCCATCAGCTATGGACGGAAAATGAACACTGAAGCTTTCTTT. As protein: CAISYGRKMNTEAFF.

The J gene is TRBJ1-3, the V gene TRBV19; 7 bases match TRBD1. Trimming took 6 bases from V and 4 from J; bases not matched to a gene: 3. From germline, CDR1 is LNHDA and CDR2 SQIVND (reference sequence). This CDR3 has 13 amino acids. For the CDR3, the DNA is TGTGCCAGTAGACAGGGGCTCGGAAACACCATATATTTT. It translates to CASRQGLGNTIYF. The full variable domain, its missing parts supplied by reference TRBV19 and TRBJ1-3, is DGGITQSPKYLFRKEGQNVTLSCEQNLNHDAMYWYRQDPGQGLRLIYYSQIVNDFQKGDIAEGYSVSREKKESFPLTVTSAQKNPTAFYLCASRQGLGNTIYFGEGSWLTVV.

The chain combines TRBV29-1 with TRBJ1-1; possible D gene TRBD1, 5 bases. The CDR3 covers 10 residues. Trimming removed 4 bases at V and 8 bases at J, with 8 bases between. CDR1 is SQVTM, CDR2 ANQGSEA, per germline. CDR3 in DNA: TGCAGCGTTGTTAGGGGAGAAGCTTTCTTT. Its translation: CSVVRGEAFF.

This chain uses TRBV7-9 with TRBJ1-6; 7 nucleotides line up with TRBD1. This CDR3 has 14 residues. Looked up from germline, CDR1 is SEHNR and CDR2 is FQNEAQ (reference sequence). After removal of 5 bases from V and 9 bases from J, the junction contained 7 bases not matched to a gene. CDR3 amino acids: CASSNWDSRSPLHF. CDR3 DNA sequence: TGTGCCAGCAGCAACTGGGACAGCCGTTCACCCCTCCACTTT. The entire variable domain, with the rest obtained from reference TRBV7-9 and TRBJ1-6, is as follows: DTGVSQNPRHKITKRGQNVTFRCDPISEHNRLYWYRQTLGQGPEFLTYFQNEAQLEKSRLLSDRFSAERPKGSFSTLEIQRTEQGDSAMYLCASSNWDSRSPLHFGNGTRLTVT.

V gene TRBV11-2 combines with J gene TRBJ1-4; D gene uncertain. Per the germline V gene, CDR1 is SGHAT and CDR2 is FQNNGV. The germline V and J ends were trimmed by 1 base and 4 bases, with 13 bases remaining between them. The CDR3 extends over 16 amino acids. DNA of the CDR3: TGTGCCAGCAGCTTAGGGCAGAGAACTTTTAATGAAAAACTGTTTTTT. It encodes CASSLGQRTFNEKLFF.

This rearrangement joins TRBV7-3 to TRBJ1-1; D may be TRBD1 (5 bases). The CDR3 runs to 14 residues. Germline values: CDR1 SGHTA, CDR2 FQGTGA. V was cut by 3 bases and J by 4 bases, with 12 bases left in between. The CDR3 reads CASSLGVVGTEAFF. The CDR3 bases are TGTGCCAGCAGCTTGGGGGTAGTGGGCACTGAAGCTTTCTTT.